The sequence of this TCR beta chain was determined in a study of blood T cell repertoires in COVID-19. About the research overall: The origin of the acute and convalescent COVID-19 samples was the United States, Italy and Spain. PBMCs, B-cell-depleted T cells, or T cells were the source of the cDNA or gDNA that made up the material.

Methods used by the authors: Amplification of reference gene primers was used by the study to estimate nucleated cell counts. Sequencing was performed with immunoSEQ multiplex PCR; in TCRdb, only in-frame clones are kept and a portion is missing. V and J calls and clone size come straight from that table; D and trimming were deduced from the DNA. The sample shows approximately 350,000 clones, 80% to 90% of them seen only once. V dropped 7 bases and J dropped 6 bases, with 10 bases sitting between them. The CDR3 runs to 12 residues. CDR1 is MGHRA, CDR2 YSYEKL, per germline. Sample: peripheral blood. The origin of this receptor is a man between 35 and 55 years old with acute or convalescent COVID-19. The V call is TRBV4-1, the J call TRBJ2-1, with unresolved D. CDR3 in amino acids: CASKAAPNEQFF. The CDR3 nucleotides read TGCGCCAGCAAGGCAGCGCCCAATGAGCAGTTCTTC.